The source of this T cell receptor beta chain is a study of T cell repertoires in cytomegalovirus infection. Across the study: A matching HLA type, together with CMV infection, was signaled by public TCR beta signatures.

One entry per CDR3 protein, called by TCRdb with MiXCR from the reads. The sample contains roughly 760,000 distinct CDR3 sequences, roughly 36% of which appear only once. J lost 5 bases, V lost 3 bases, and 10 bases had no gene match. Germline CDR1 and CDR2: MNHEY and SVGEGT. This CDR3 region has 16 residues. A few counts support this clonotype. This sequence joins TRBV6-2 or TRBV6-3 and TRBJ2-5; 9 nucleotides line up with TRBD1. The source material was PBMCs. This clonotype originated in a human donor in good health (CMV status not recorded). Some clones in this sample may be carry-over from other donors' samples. Written as DNA, the CDR3 is TGTGCCAGCAGTTATCAACAGGGGGCTTCGAGGGAGACCCAGTACTTC. It translates to CASSYQQGASRETQYF.